This T cell receptor (beta chain) was retrieved from a study of cytomegalovirus exposure and HLA in healthy donors. In the case of this clone: Its matching antigen is unknown.

The PCR used 60 Vbeta and 13 Jbeta primers. Per the authors' pipeline: Among the unique TCR beta chains that a later analysis counted, about 84 million in all, roughly 9.9 million were shared. Only in-frame clones appear in the TCRdb table, and some are missing; sequencing was by immunoSEQ multiplex PCR. That table gives V, J and clone size, and the DNA gave D and trimming. The data show some 150,000 clones, roughly four fifths seen once. Study-level findings and limits: In vitro checks showed that a few CMV-associated chains really do target CMV antigens. It was in a later analysis that TCR association rates were seen to vary by HLA locus, highest for DRB1 and lowest for HLA-C.

The trim removed 4 bases at V and 6 bases at J, leaving 16 bases unmatched. CDR1 MNHEY and CDR2 SMNVEV come from the germline V gene (reference sequence). The CDR3 has 17 amino acids. The TCR originated in a man in his 60s in good health and CMV-seronegative. The V and J genes are TRBV27 and TRBJ2-3, with TRBD1 identical over 7 bases. The sample was PBMCs. Here the CDR3 DNA reads TGTGCCAGCAGTTCTCCCCGGGACAGCCTAACTGTCGATACGCAGTATTTT. It yields the protein CASSSPRDSLTVDTQYF.